This T cell receptor (beta chain) was observed in a study of T cell changes during pregnancy in multiple sclerosis. Profiled with immunoSEQ multiplex PCR; TCRdb holds only in-frame clones, not every one. This sample has 90,000 or so clones, with more than 85% found just once. The CDR3 loop spans 17 amino acids. Germline V gives CDR1 SEHNR, CDR2 FQNEAQ (reference sequence). Trimming removed 1 base from V and 4 bases from J; junction bases left unmatched: 7. The chain uses TRBV7-9 and TRBJ2-1, with 10 bases aligning to TRBD2. The clonotype was recovered from a female donor with multiple sclerosis, enrolled in a pregnancy study. Sequenced here: peripheral blood, sampled in the first trimester of pregnancy. The CDR3 nucleotides are TGTGCCAGCAGCTTAGTAAGACTGACTAGCGGGTACAATGAGCAGTTCTTC. Translated: CASSLVRLTSGYNEQFF.